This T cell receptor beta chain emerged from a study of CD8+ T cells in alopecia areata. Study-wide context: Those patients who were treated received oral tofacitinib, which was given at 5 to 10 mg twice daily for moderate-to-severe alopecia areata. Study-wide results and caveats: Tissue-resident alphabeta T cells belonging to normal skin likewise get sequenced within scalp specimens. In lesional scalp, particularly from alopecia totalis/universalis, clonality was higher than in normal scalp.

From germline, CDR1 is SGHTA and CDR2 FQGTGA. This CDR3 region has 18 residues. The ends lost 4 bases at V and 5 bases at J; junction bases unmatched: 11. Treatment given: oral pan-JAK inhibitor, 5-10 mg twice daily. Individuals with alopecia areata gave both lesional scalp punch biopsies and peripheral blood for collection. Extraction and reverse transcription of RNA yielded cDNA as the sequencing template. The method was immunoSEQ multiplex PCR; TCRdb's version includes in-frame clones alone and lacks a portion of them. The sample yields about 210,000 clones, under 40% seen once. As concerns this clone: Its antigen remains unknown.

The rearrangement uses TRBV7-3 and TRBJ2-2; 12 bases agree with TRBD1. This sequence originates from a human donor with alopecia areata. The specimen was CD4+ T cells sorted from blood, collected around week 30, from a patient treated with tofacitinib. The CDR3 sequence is CASSSQLGQGAGTGELFF. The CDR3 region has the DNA TGTGCCAGCAGCTCCCAGCTGGGACAGGGGGCGGGGACCGGGGAGCTGTTTTTT.